This is a list of T cell receptor beta chains from one sample in a study of shared clonotypes between healthy human individuals. The assay was immunoSEQ multiplex PCR, and TCRdb's table has in-frame clones only and misses some. The sample lists roughly 2 million clones; 90% to 96% were seen once. Sequenced sample: naive CD4+ T cells sorted from blood. The receptors stem from a man aged 18 to 30 in good health. The CDR3 runs from the conserved cysteine through the conserved F or W. The D gene is left open where the match is weak. Clone size appears in some rows only: once, few, many, or a class for an expanded clone.

>TRBD2|TRBJ2-1|14|NA|TRBV28
TGTGCCAGCCTGGGCGGGGGGGACTACAATGAGCAGTTCTTC
CASLGGGDYNEQFF
>TRBD2|TRBJ2-2|16|once|TRBV5-1
TGCGCCAGCAGCTTCATTAGGACTAGGAACACCGGGGAGCTGTTTTTT
CASSFIRTRNTGELFF
>NA|TRBJ1-2|12|NA|TRBV10-3
TGTGCCATCAGTGAATTTCAGGAGGGCTACACCTTC
CAISEFQEGYTF
>NA|TRBJ1-2|13|NA|TRBV7-9
TGTGCCAGCAGCTCATCAGGGGACTATGGCTACACCTTC
CASSSSGDYGYTF
>NA|TRBJ1-2|12|NA|TRBV4-1
TGCGCCAGCAGCCAAGACACGGCAACTTACACCTTC
CASSQDTATYTF
>TRBD1|TRBJ2-7|14|NA|TRBV5-1
TGCGCCAGCAGCCCTGGACAGGGGGCTTATGAGCAGTACTTC
CASSPGQGAYEQYF
>NA|TRBJ1-6|16|NA|TRBV11-2
TGTGCCAGCAGCTTAGTCCCGAGCCCCGGACATTCACCCCTCCACTTT
CASSLVPSPGHSPLHF
>NA|TRBJ2-1|14|once|TRBV6-6
TGTGCCAGCATGGGGCGAGATAACTACAATGAGCAGTTCTTC
CASMGRDNYNEQFF
>NA|TRBJ2-5|13|NA|TRBV18
TGTGCCAGCTCACTGGGATCTGGAGAGACCCAGTACTTC
CASSLGSGETQYF
>NA|TRBJ1-5|16|NA|TRBV4-1
TGCGCCAGCAGCCAAGAGACCTACATCGGGGGTCAGCCCCAGCATTTT
CASSQETYIGGQPQHF
>NA|TRBJ2-1|13|once|TRBV7-3
TGTGCCAGCAGCTCGGGACTGTTAAATGAGCAGTTCTTC
CASSSGLLNEQFF
>NA|TRBJ2-3|14|NA|TRBV5-1
TGCGCCAGCAGCCGACAGGTCTTCACAGATACGCAGTATTTT
CASSRQVFTDTQYF
>NA|TRBJ2-5|16|NA|TRBV7-2
TGTGCCAGCAGCCTAGGCGCGGGACAGAGACAAGAGACCCAGTACTTC
CASSLGAGQRQETQYF
>NA|TRBJ2-3|11|NA|TRBV7-9
TGTGCCAGCAGTAACATAGATACGCAGTATTTT
CASSNIDTQYF
>NA|TRBJ2-2|17|NA|TRBV30
TGTGCCTGGAGCCTTGACCCGGGACTTTTGGGGACCGGGGAGCTGTTTTTT
CAWSLDPGLLGTGELFF
>NA|TRBJ2-1|15|NA|TRBV7-9
TGTGCCAGCAGCTTAGCGACTAGCTCCTACAATGAGCAGTTCTTC
CASSLATSSYNEQFF
>NA|TRBJ2-4|15|NA|TRBV19
TGTGCCAGTAGTATAGCTCTATTGGGGAGAAACATTCAGTACTTC
CASSIALLGRNIQYF
>NA|TRBJ1-2|15|NA|TRBV28
TGTGCCAGCAGTCCAGGGGAGGGCGGAAGCTATGGCTACACCTTC
CASSPGEGGSYGYTF
>NA|TRBJ2-5|14|NA|TRBV27
TGTGCCAGCAGGTCCGTAGTCGGGGCCGAGACCCAGTACTTC
CASRSVVGAETQYF
>TRBD1|TRBJ2-7|14|NA|TRBV5-5
TGTGCCAGCAGCGCACCGGACAGGGTGGGAGAGCAGTACTTC
CASSAPDRVGEQYF
>NA|TRBJ2-7|14|NA|TRBV7-9
TGTGCCAGCAGCTTGAGTTTTGGGGTCTACGAGCAGTACTTC
CASSLSFGVYEQYF
>TRBD1|TRBJ2-1|17|NA|TRBV7-9
TGTGCCAGCACCCAGCTTCTTCGACAGGGGTTATACAATGAGCAGTTCTTC
CASTQLLRQGLYNEQFF
>TRBD1|TRBJ1-1|14|once|TRBV7-8
TGTGCCAGCAGCTTAGACAGGGGCAACACTGAAGCTTTCTTT
CASSLDRGNTEAFF
>NA|TRBJ2-2|15|once|TRBV11-2
TGTGCCAGCAGCTTGGATCCAACAAACACCGGGGAGCTGTTTTTT
CASSLDPTNTGELFF
>NA|TRBJ2-5|15|NA|TRBV4-1
TGCGCCAGCAGCCAAGCAAAGGCACCCGGAGAGACCCAGTACTTC
CASSQAKAPGETQYF
>NA|TRBJ2-7|16|NA|TRBV7-2
TGTGCCAGCAGCTTAGTTGTCTCTGGGGCGGGTTACGAGCAGTACTTC
CASSLVVSGAGYEQYF
>NA|TRBJ2-2|16|NA|TRBV4-3
TGCGCCAGCAGCCAAGTAAATAGGGATCCTTTCGGGGAGCTGTTTTTT
CASSQVNRDPFGELFF
>TRBD1|TRBJ1-5|15|NA|TRBV5-8
TGTGCCAGCAGCTCGGGGACAGGGGGCGGTCAGCCCCAGCATTTT
CASSSGTGGGQPQHF
>NA|TRBJ2-4|13|NA|TRBV15
TGTGCCACCAGCAGAGAGCGGCTGGGGATTCAGTACTTC
CATSRERLGIQYF
>NA|TRBJ2-7|12|NA|TRBV2
TGTGCCAGCGGTTCAGGCCAAACCGGGCAGTACTTC
CASGSGQTGQYF
>TRBD1|TRBJ1-2|13|NA|TRBV6-5
TGTGCCAGCAGTTACGCAGGGGGTTATGGCTACACCTTC
CASSYAGGYGYTF
>NA|TRBJ2-7|14|NA|TRBV5-4
TGTGCCAGCAGCCTCGAAGGGGGTACCTACGAGCAGTACTTC
CASSLEGGTYEQYF
>NA|TRBJ2-7|18|NA|TRBV21-1
TGTGCCAGCAGCAAAGAGGACGACAGGTCCCCGACCTCCTACGAGCAGTACTTC
CASSKEDDRSPTSYEQYF
>TRBD1|TRBJ1-2|15|NA|TRBV4-1
TGCGCCAGCAGCCGCACAGGGGGAACGGCAAATGGCTACACCTTC
CASSRTGGTANGYTF
>TRBD1|TRBJ2-2|16|NA|TRBV5-1
TGCGCCAGCAGCACCAGGACAGGGGATACGTCCGGGGAGCTGTTTTTT
CASSTRTGDTSGELFF
>NA|TRBJ2-2|16|NA|TRBV23-1
TGCGCCAGCAGTCAATCGGGCAGGGATGGCACCGGGGAGCTGTTTTTT
CASSQSGRDGTGELFF
>NA|TRBJ2-1|15|NA|TRBV5-1
TGCGCCAGCAGCTTGGTTCTAGCGCAAAGGAATGAGCAGTTCTTC
CASSLVLAQRNEQFF
>NA|TRBJ1-5|13|NA|TRBV10-3
TGTGCCACGAACAGGGATAGCAATCAGCCCCAGCATTTT
CATNRDSNQPQHF
>NA|TRBJ1-1|13|NA|TRBV5-1
TGCGCCAGCAGGAAGGACGGTGGGACTGAAGCTTTCTTT
CASRKDGGTEAFF
>NA|TRBJ1-1|14|once|TRBV25-1
TGTGCCAGCAGTGACTCACAGGGAGTCACTGAAGCTTTCTTT
CASSDSQGVTEAFF
>NA|TRBJ1-1|13|NA|TRBV18
TGTGCCAGCTCACCAATAATAAACACTGAAGCTTTCTTT
CASSPIINTEAFF
>NA|TRBJ1-5|14|NA|TRBV7-2
TGTGCCAGCAGCTTGGACAGTGGCAATCAGCCCCAGCATTTT
CASSLDSGNQPQHF
>NA|TRBJ2-7|14|NA|TRBV6-1
TGTGCCAGCAACTCGTCACCCCAGGGGAACGAGCAGTACTTC
CASNSSPQGNEQYF
>NA|TRBJ1-2|15|NA|TRBV28
TGTGCCAGCAGTTCTCAATCCGGACAGTTCTATGGCTACACCTTC
CASSSQSGQFYGYTF
>NA|TRBJ1-1|14|NA|TRBV27
TGTGCCAGCAGTTCAGAGGCCCAGGGGACTGAAGCTTTCTTT
CASSSEAQGTEAFF
>NA|TRBJ2-7|13|NA|TRBV6-5
TGTGCCAGCAGTTACGATCAGAACTACGAGCAGTACTTC
CASSYDQNYEQYF
>TRBD2|TRBJ2-1|11|NA|TRBV30
TGTGCCTGGAACGGAGCGGGACCTGAGTTCTTC
CAWNGAGPEFF
>NA|TRBJ2-7|13|NA|TRBV6-5
TGTGCCAGCAGTGCCGACTATCAGGGGGAGCAGTACTTC
CASSADYQGEQYF
>TRBD2|TRBJ2-7|15|NA|TRBV2
TGTGCCAGCAGTTCTTATAGCGGGGGGGCTTACGAGCAGTACTTC
CASSSYSGGAYEQYF
>NA|TRBJ2-7|12|NA|TRBV10-3
TGTGCCATCAGTGAGGGGGATTACGAGCAGTACTTC
CAISEGDYEQYF
>NA|TRBJ1-1|14|NA|TRBV18
TGTGCCAGCTCACCTTCCCAGGACCAACTTGAAGCTTTCTTT
CASSPSQDQLEAFF
>NA|TRBJ2-7|14|NA|TRBV9
TGTGCCAGCAGCGTCACGACAACCTCCTACGAGCAGTACTTC
CASSVTTTSYEQYF
>TRBD2|TRBJ2-5|17|NA|TRBV4-1
TGCGCCAGCAGCCAAGATACCCAGCGGGGGGAGCGAGAGACCCAGTACTTC
CASSQDTQRGERETQYF
>NA|TRBJ1-3|17|NA|TRBV5-1
TGCGCCAGCAGTATGGCAGCCCTAACCCTCTCTGGAAACACCATATATTTT
CASSMAALTLSGNTIYF
>NA|TRBJ2-5|13|NA|TRBV5-6
TGTGCCAGCAGCTTACAGGGAGAAGAGACCCAGTACTTC
CASSLQGEETQYF